Following are 19 T cell receptor beta chains from one sample sequenced in a study of blood T cell repertoires in COVID-19. Sequenced by immunoSEQ multiplex PCR; TCRdb stores in-frame clones only, minus some. The table shows more than 150,000 clones, with approximately 84% occurring only once. Sequenced sample: peripheral blood. The receptors originated from a human donor in a cohort sampled during active COVID-19.

V is TRBV19 and J is TRBJ1-5, with 7 bases matching TRBD1. Germline loops: CDR1 LNHDA, CDR2 SQIVND (reference sequence). The CDR3 totals 14 residues. V dropped 5 bases and J dropped 0; count of bases not matched to a gene: 1. The CDR3 loop is CASSGQVSNQPQHF. The CDR3 coding sequence is TGTGCCAGTAGTGGACAGGTTAGCAATCAGCCCCAGCATTTT.

This clone was seen a single time. The DNA for the CDR3 is TGCGCCAGCAGCTTGGACGACGCTAGCGGGGTCACCGGGGAGCTGTTTTTT. Its translation: CASSLDDASGVTGELFF. The V call is TRBV5-1, the J call TRBJ2-2; 9 bases map to TRBD2. Germline V gives CDR1 SGHRS, CDR2 YFSETQ. The CDR3 has 17 residues. The V gene end was trimmed by 0 bases and the J gene end by 4 bases; junction bases not matched to a gene: 7.

The chain links TRBV5-6 to TRBJ1-3; D remains ambiguous. The CDR3 consists of 15 residues. The germline V and J ends were trimmed by 0 bases and 4 bases, with 11 bases remaining between them. Germline V lookup: CDR1 SGHDT, CDR2 YYEEEE. The CDR3 reads CASSLDRRTGNTIYF. The CDR3 coding sequence is TGTGCCAGCAGCTTGGACAGACGAACGGGAAACACCATATATTTT.

CDR3 region: CASAGQGNQPQHF. The CDR3, as DNA: TGTGCCAGTGCGGGACAGGGGAATCAGCCCCAGCATTTT. J is TRBJ1-5 and V is TRBV6-5; 10 bases agree with TRBD1. V lost 9 bases and J lost 4; bases outside the gene matches: 3. Germline V lookup: CDR1 MNHEY, CDR2 SVGAGI. The CDR3 runs 13 residues.

The V and J genes are TRBV18 and TRBJ1-6; tentatively, D is TRBD1 (5 bases). The V gene's germline CDR1 is KGHSH and CDR2 LQKENI. The CDR3 consists of 17 residues. V lost 0 bases and J 2 bases, leaving 11 bases between the germline ends. The CDR3 DNA follows: TGTGCCAGCTCACCACCGAGCGGGGGAGCCTATAATTCACCCCTCCACTTT. Protein: CASSPPSGGAYNSPLHF.

The chain employs TRBV5-1 and TRBJ1-2; 11 bases line up with TRBD1. CDR3 size: 17 residues. V shed 3 bases, J shed 0 bases, and the junction held 7 bases outside the gene matches. Per the germline V gene, CDR1 is SGHRS and CDR2 is YFSETQ. CDR3 protein: CASSSWTGGLTNYGYTF. The CDR3 coding sequence is TGCGCCAGCAGCTCCTGGACAGGGGGCCTTACTAACTATGGCTACACCTTC.

This clone appeared once. The chain employs TRBV6-5 and TRBJ1-2; 9 bases fit TRBD1. Germline CDR1 is MNHEY and CDR2 is SVGAGI. CDR3 length equals 14 residues. The V gene end was trimmed by 6 bases and the J gene end by 2 bases; junction bases not matched to a gene: 4. CDR3 bases: TGTGCCAGCAGCCGGGACAGGGCAAACTATGGCTACACCTTC. Translating gives CASSRDRANYGYTF.

The chain uses TRBV20-1 and TRBJ2-1, with no clear D. The CDR3 is 11 amino acids. CDR1 is DFQATT, CDR2 SNEGSKA, per germline (reference sequence). Trimming removed 1 base at V and 14 bases at J, with 12 bases between. In DNA, the CDR3 is TGCAGTGCTAGAGGTACCGGTCCCAAGTTCTTC. It encodes CSARGTGPKFF.

The rearrangement joins TRBV6-5 to TRBJ2-7; 7 bases fit TRBD2. The V and J ends lost 4 bases and 3 bases, in that order; junction bases with no gene match: 3. The germline V gene has CDR1 MNHEY and CDR2 SVGAGI. The CDR3 totals 13 residues. CDR3 loop: CASSSSGGYEQYF. The CDR3 bases are TGTGCCAGCAGTTCCTCGGGGGGCTACGAGCAGTACTTC.

The J gene is TRBJ1-4, the V gene TRBV11-2; 7 bases align to TRBD1. Germline V gene lookup returns CDR1 SGHAT and CDR2 FQNNGV. The CDR3 spans 17 residues. The junction had 12 bases not matched to a gene; V was cut back by 5 bases and J by 3 bases. The CDR3 region is CASSTRTGRRPNEKLFF. Here the CDR3 DNA reads TGTGCCAGCAGCACCCGGACAGGCCGAAGACCTAATGAAAAACTGTTTTTT. Drawing the rest from reference TRBV11-2 and TRBJ1-4, the complete variable domain is EAGVAQSPRYKIIEKRQSVAFWCNPISGHATLYWYQQILGQGPKLLIQFQNNGVVDDSQLPKDRFSAERLKGVDSTLKIQPAKLEDSAVYLCASSTRTGRRPNEKLFFGSGTQLSVL.

The rearrangement joins TRBV2 to TRBJ1-2; D might be TRBD1 (5 bases). The CDR3 runs 15 residues. Germline CDR1 SNHLY, CDR2 FYNNEI. Trimming left V 4 bases short and J 0 bases short, with 12 bases between. CDR3 in amino acids: CASSVTDSPNYGYTF. The CDR3 coding sequence is TGTGCCAGCAGTGTAACCGACAGCCCTAACTATGGCTACACCTTC.

This clone was observed a single time. The rearrangement joins TRBV7-8 to TRBJ1-6; D possibly corresponds to TRBD1 (5 bases). This CDR3 has 15 residues. With 4 bases removed from V and 9 bases from J, the gap between germline ends came to 16 bases. The germline V gene has CDR1 SGHVS and CDR2 FQNEAQ. The CDR3 protein is CASSSFAGGRSPLHF. CDR3 DNA: TGTGCCAGCAGCTCGTTCGCGGGGGGACGTTCACCCCTCCACTTT.

The chain recombines TRBV15 with TRBJ2-7, with D uncertain. The V gene lost 6 bases and the J gene lost 1 base, with 10 bases spanning the gap. The CDR3 length is 13 residues. Germline lookup yields CDR1 LNHNV and CDR2 YYDKDF (reference sequence). As DNA, the CDR3 is TGTGCCACCAGTAGTACGACTTCCTACGAGCAGTACTTC. Translation gives CATSSTTSYEQYF.

The chain combines TRBV9 with TRBJ2-2; 11 bases map to TRBD2. The V and J ends lost 0 bases and 7 bases, in that order; junction bases with no gene match: 11. CDR1 SGDLS and CDR2 YYNGEE come from the germline V gene. This CDR3 is built from 18 residues. DNA of the CDR3: TGTGCCAGCAGCGTAGGACTAGCGGGGAGACCGGGGAACGGGGAGCTGTTTTTT. This gives the protein CASSVGLAGRPGNGELFF.

The chain uses TRBV9 and TRBJ1-1; no clear D. V was shortened by 0 bases and J by 4 bases, with 7 bases between the two germline ends. From germline, CDR1 is SGDLS and CDR2 YYNGEE. This CDR3 spans 13 amino acids. The CDR3 DNA reads TGTGCCAGCAGCGTAGCCGGTACCACTGAAGCTTTCTTT. The encoded protein is CASSVAGTTEAFF.

This clone showed up just once. V is TRBV2 and J is TRBJ1-1, with no clear D. Germline CDR1 is SNHLY and CDR2 is FYNNEI. The V end lost 4 bases, the J end lost 5 bases, and 8 bases lay between the germline ends. The CDR3 is 12 residues long. In nucleotides, the CDR3 is TGTGCCAGCAGTGTCGGGGAAACTGAAGCTTTCTTT. This encodes CASSVGETEAFF.

V is TRBV5-4 and J is TRBJ2-7, with 9 nucleotides matching TRBD2. Germline values: CDR1 SGHNT, CDR2 YYREEE (reference sequence). This CDR3 has 15 residues. The V and J ends lost 3 bases and 5 bases, in that order; junction bases with no gene match: 9. The CDR3 is CASSSAGGTVHEQYF. The CDR3 DNA sequence: TGTGCCAGCAGCTCCGCGGGAGGGACAGTACACGAGCAGTACTTC.

V is TRBV7-9 and J is TRBJ2-6; D is uncertain. The CDR3 consists of 16 residues. From germline, CDR1 is SEHNR and CDR2 FQNEAQ (reference sequence). Trimming cost V 2 bases and J 0 bases, with 8 bases left between them. The CDR3 nucleotides are TGTGCCAGCAGCTTATTTCGCTACTCTGGGGCCAACGTCCTGACTTTC. It translates to CASSLFRYSGANVLTF.

V gene TRBV5-3 combines with J gene TRBJ1-1, with TRBD1 matching over 9 bases. TRBV5-3 is placed among ORFs of uncertain function. V lost 7 bases to trimming and J lost 1 base; unmatched junction nucleotides: 11. CDR3 length: 16 amino acids. CDR3 coding DNA: TGTGCCAGACCTAGCCCCGGGACAGGGAGGAACACTGAAGCTTTCTTT. As protein: CARPSPGTGRNTEAFF.